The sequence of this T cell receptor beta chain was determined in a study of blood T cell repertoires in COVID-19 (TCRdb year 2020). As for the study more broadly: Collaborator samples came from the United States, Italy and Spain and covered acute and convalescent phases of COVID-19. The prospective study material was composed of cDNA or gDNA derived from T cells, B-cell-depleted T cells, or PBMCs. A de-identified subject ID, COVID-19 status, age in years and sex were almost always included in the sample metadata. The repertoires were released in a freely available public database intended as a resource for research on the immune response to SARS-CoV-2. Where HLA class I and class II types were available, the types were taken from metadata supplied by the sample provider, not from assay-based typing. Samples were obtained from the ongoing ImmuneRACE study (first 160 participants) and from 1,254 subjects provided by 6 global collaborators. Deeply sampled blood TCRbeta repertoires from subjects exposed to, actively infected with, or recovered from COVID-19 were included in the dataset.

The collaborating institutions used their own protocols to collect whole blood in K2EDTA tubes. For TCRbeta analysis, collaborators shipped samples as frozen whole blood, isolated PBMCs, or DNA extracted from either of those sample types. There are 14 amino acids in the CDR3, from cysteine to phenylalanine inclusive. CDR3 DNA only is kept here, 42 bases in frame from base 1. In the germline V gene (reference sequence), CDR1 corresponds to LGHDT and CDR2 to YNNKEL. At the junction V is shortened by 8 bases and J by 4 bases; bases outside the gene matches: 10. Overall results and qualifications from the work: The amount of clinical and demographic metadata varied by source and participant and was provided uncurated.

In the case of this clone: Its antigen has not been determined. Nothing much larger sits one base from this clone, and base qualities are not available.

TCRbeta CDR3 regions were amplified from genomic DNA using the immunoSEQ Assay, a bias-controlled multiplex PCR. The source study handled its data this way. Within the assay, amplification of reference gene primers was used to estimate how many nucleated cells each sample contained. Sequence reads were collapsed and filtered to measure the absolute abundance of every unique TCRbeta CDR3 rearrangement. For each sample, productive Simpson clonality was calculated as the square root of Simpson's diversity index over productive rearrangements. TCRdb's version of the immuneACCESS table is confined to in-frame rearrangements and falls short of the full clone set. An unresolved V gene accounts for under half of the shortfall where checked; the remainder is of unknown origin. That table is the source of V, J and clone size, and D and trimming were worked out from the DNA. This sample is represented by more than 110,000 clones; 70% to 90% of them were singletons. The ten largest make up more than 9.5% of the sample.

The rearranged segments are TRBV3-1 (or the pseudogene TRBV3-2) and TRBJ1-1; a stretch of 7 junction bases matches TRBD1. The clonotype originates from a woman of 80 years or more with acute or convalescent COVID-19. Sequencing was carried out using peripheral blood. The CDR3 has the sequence CASLQRGLGTEAFF. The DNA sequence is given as TGTGCCAGCCTTCAGAGGGGGCTCGGCACTGAAGCTTTCTTT.